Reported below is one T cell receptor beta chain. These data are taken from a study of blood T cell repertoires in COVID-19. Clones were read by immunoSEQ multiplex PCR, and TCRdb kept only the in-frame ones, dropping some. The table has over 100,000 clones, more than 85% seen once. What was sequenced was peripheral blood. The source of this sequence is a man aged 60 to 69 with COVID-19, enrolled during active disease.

The DNA of the CDR3 is TGTGCCAGCAGCCAAGATAGGGGACAGGGGAACACAGATACGCAGTATTTT. It is translated as CASSQDRGQGNTDTQYF. V and J are TRBV4-2 and TRBJ2-3, with 10 bases aligning to TRBD1. CDR3 length: 17 residues. V dropped 0 bases and J dropped 2; count of bases not matched to a gene: 5. Germline V CDR1 and CDR2: LGHNA, YNFKEQ.